The T cell receptor (beta chain) under discussion was sequenced for a study of blood T cell repertoires in COVID-19. Study-wide background: Both acute and convalescent COVID-19 samples were obtained from the United States, Italy and Spain.

Original analysis: Researchers report that nucleated cell counts were estimated from reference gene primer amplification. TCRdb's table, derived via immunoSEQ multiplex PCR, lists solely in-frame clones and lacks some. The DNA was the basis for D and trimming; V, J and clone size are from that table. This sample has 300,000 or so clones, with roughly 86% found just once. The CDR3 length is 14 residues. V was cut by 6 bases and J by 6 bases, with 17 bases left in between. In germline, CDR1 is ENHRY, CDR2 SYGVKD. This clone was detected only once. This TCR derives from a woman aged 45-60 years who had recovered from COVID-19. The chain joins TRBV10-3 to TRBJ1-2, with D maybe TRBD1 (5 bases). Sequenced input: peripheral blood. DNA of the CDR3: TGTGCCATCAGCCCCTCTACAGGTGTCGATGGCTACACCTTC. Its protein is CAISPSTGVDGYTF.